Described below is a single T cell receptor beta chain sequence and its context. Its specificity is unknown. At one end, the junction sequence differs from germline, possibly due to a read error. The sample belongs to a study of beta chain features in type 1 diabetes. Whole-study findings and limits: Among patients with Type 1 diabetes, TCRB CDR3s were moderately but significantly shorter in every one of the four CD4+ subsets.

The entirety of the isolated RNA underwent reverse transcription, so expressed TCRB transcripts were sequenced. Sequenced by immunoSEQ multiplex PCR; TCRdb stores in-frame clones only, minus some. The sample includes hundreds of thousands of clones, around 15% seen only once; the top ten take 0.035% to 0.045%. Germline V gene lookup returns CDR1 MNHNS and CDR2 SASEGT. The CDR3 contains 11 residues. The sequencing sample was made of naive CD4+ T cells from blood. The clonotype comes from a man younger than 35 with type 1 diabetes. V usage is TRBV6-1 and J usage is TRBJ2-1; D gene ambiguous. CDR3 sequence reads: CASSPYKEQFF. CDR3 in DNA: TGTGCCAGCAGTCCCTACAAGGAGCAGTTCTTC.